The 30 T cell receptor beta chains given below trace back to one sample, sequenced in a study of OX40 agonist ivuxolimab in advanced cancers. Library method: the immunoSEQ multiplex PCR assay. TCRdb took this table from immuneACCESS and kept in-frame rearrangements with V and J called. Such tables lack part of the clones; where checked against another copy, unresolved V genes explain under half of the gap, and the rest is unexplained. The sample table records 110,000 or so clones; approximately 90% of these occur just once. 0.66% of the sample comes from the top ten. The sequences come from CD4+ or CD8+ T cells sorted from blood, collected in a trial of the OX40 agonist ivuxolimab. All receptors derive from an adult with an advanced solid tumor such as melanoma, head and neck, liver or kidney cancer.

The V call is TRBV11-3, the J call TRBJ2-2; D gene unclear. V was cut by 5 bases and J by 3 bases, with 7 bases left in between. Germline CDR1 and CDR2: SGHNT and YENEEA. The CDR3 is made up of 13 amino acids. CDR3 bases: TGTGCCAGCAGCGTCCAGTACACCGGGGAGCTGTTTTTT. This translates into CASSVQYTGELFF.

This rearrangement joins TRBV7-9 to TRBJ2-3; TRBD1 aligns across 8 bases. CDR1 and CDR2 (germline): SEHNR, FQNEAQ (reference sequence). The CDR3 length is 14 residues. V dropped 5 bases and J dropped 4; count of bases not matched to a gene: 5. The CDR3 here is CASSRGTGPDTQYF. Written as DNA, the CDR3 is TGTGCCAGCAGCCGAGGGACAGGCCCAGATACGCAGTATTTT. Full variable domain (outside the CDR3, taken from reference TRBV7-9 and TRBJ2-3): DTGVSQNPRHKITKRGQNVTFRCDPISEHNRLYWYRQTLGQGPEFLTYFQNEAQLEKSRLLSDRFSAERPKGSFSTLEIQRTEQGDSAMYLCASSRGTGPDTQYFGPGTRLTVL.

The rearrangement uses TRBV7-9 and TRBJ2-1, with TRBD2 matching over 9 bases. V lost 3 bases, J lost 6 bases, and 12 bases stayed unmatched. The CDR3 is 17 amino acids. Germline assignment: CDR1 SEHNR and CDR2 FQNEAQ (reference sequence). CDR3 sequence: CASSFLPTGTSFNEQFF. The DNA of the CDR3 is TGTGCCAGCAGCTTTCTACCGACCGGGACTAGCTTCAATGAGCAGTTCTTC.

This rearrangement joins TRBV4-2 to TRBJ2-3; TRBD1 might be the D (6 bases). Trimming took 5 bases from V and 2 from J, leaving 14 bases between them. This CDR3 contains 15 residues. Germline values: CDR1 LGHNA, CDR2 YNFKEQ. The DNA for the CDR3 is TGTGCCAGCAGCACCCAAGAGGGGGACACAGATACGCAGTATTTT. Amino acids: CASSTQEGDTDTQYF.

This clone appeared once. V usage is TRBV6-8 and J usage is TRBJ2-1; 7 nucleotides match TRBD2. After removal of 8 bases from V and 3 bases from J, the junction contained 19 bases not matched to a gene. The CDR3 has 18 residues. The germline gives CDR1 MNHGY, CDR2 SAAAGT. DNA for the CDR3: TGTGCCAGCGGCGGAGATGGGCTGGGTAGCGGGTTCTACAATGAGCAGTTCTTC. Its translation is CASGGDGLGSGFYNEQFF.

The V call is TRBV6-1, the J call TRBJ2-5; no clear D. CDR1 is MNHNS, CDR2 SASEGT, per germline. The CDR3 sequence is 11 residues long. Trimming left V 6 bases short and J 5 bases short, with 7 bases between. The CDR3 sequence: CASSLQETQYF. The CDR3 DNA sequence: TGTGCCAGCAGCCTGCAGGAGACCCAGTACTTC.

This clone came up once. The gene calls are TRBV7-9 and TRBJ1-1; D is unresolved. The V gene lost 1 base and the J gene lost 4 bases, with 7 bases spanning the gap. Germline assignment: CDR1 SEHNR and CDR2 FQNEAQ (reference sequence). CDR3 length equals 13 residues. CDR3 nucleotides: TGTGCCAGCAGCTTAGACGGGGTCACTGAAGCTTTCTTT. Translation gives CASSLDGVTEAFF. Variable domain in full (rest from reference TRBV7-9 and TRBJ1-1): DTGVSQNPRHKITKRGQNVTFRCDPISEHNRLYWYRQTLGQGPEFLTYFQNEAQLEKSRLLSDRFSAERPKGSFSTLEIQRTEQGDSAMYLCASSLDGVTEAFFGQGTRLTVV.

The J gene is TRBJ1-4, the V gene TRBV6-6; TRBD1 might be the D (6 bases). CDR1 is MNHNY, CDR2 SVGAGI, per germline (reference sequence). The CDR3 sequence is 14 residues long. V lost 2 bases and J lost 5, with 9 bases in between. For the CDR3, the DNA is TGTGCCAGCAGTTACCCAGGGGTCAATGAAAAACTGTTTTTT. Amino acid sequence: CASSYPGVNEKLFF.

The chain couples TRBV11-2 to TRBJ2-1; 8 bases map to TRBD2. V lost 5 bases to trimming and J lost 10 bases; unmatched junction nucleotides: 16. Germline-derived CDR1 and CDR2 are SGHAT and FQNNGV. The CDR3 covers 16 residues. CDR3 loop: CASSPAGVRQIGEQFF. The CDR3 nucleotides are TGTGCCAGCAGCCCAGCGGGGGTCCGCCAAATTGGGGAGCAGTTCTTC.

This clone was detected only a few times. The chain joins TRBV6-1 to TRBJ2-2; 7 positions match TRBD1. This CDR3 contains 13 residues. Germline V CDR1 and CDR2: MNHNS, SASEGT. The V gene end was trimmed by 5 bases and the J gene end by 7 bases; junction bases not matched to a gene: 4. CDR3 sequence reads: CASSLTGNGELFF. The DNA for the CDR3 is TGTGCCAGCAGTCTGACAGGGAACGGGGAGCTGTTTTTT.

This chain connects TRBV28 to TRBJ1-4; D remains ambiguous. V was clipped by 3 bases and J by 8 bases, with 4 bases between them. The CDR3 length is 11 residues. Germline loops: CDR1 MDHEN, CDR2 SYDVKM. This CDR3 is CASSFLEKLFF. CDR3 sequence (DNA): TGTGCCAGCAGTTTTTTGGAAAAACTGTTTTTT.

The J gene is TRBJ2-7, the V gene TRBV5-1; D is unresolved. In germline, CDR1 is SGHRS, CDR2 YFSETQ. There are 12 residues in the CDR3. Trimming took off 4 bases at V and 3 bases at J, with 8 bases between the two ends. The CDR3 here is CASSSQDYEQYF. Written as DNA, the CDR3 is TGCGCCAGCAGCAGCCAAGACTACGAGCAGTACTTC.

V usage is TRBV10-3 and J usage is TRBJ1-6; the D is unclear. Germline V gives CDR1 ENHRY, CDR2 SYGVKD. The ends were cut back, 6 bases at V and 8 bases at J, with 2 bases in the middle. The CDR3 spans 10 residues. The CDR3 DNA sequence: TGTGCCATCAGCGATTCACCCCTCCACTTT. Protein sequence: CAISDSPLHF.

This rearrangement joins TRBV19 to TRBJ2-1; 14 nucleotides match TRBD2. Germline loops: CDR1 LNHDA, CDR2 SQIVND (reference sequence). With 3 bases clipped from V and 10 bases from J, the junction kept 8 bases outside the gene matches. CDR3 length equals 16 residues. The CDR3 spells CASSIPGTSGSREQFF. The CDR3 DNA follows: TGTGCCAGTAGTATCCCCGGGACTAGCGGGAGCCGGGAGCAGTTCTTC.

V and J are TRBV27 and TRBJ2-5; D call uncertain. From germline, CDR1 is MNHEY and CDR2 SMNVEV (reference sequence). With 3 bases removed from V and 3 bases from J, the gap between germline ends came to 17 bases. This CDR3 is built from 16 residues. Written as DNA, the CDR3 is TGTGCCAGCAGTTTTGTCGGGTCAAAGGCGGAAGAGACCCAGTACTTC. Residues: CASSFVGSKAEETQYF.

The rearrangement links TRBV7-3 to TRBJ2-1, with TRBD2 matching 7 bases. Germline V gene sequence: CDR1 SGHTA, CDR2 FQGTGA. V lost 1 base to trimming and J lost 2 bases; unmatched junction nucleotides: 5. The CDR3 contains 16 residues. The DNA for the CDR3 is TGTGCCAGCAGCTTAATGGCGGGAGTGACCTACAATGAGCAGTTCTTC. This gives the protein CASSLMAGVTYNEQFF. Complete variable domain (other parts from reference TRBV7-3 and TRBJ2-1): GAGVSQTPSNKVTEKGKYVELRCDPISGHTALYWYRQSLGQGPEFLIYFQGTGAADDSGLPNDRFFAVRPEGSVSTLKIQRTERGDSAVYLCASSLMAGVTYNEQFFGPGTRLTVL.

This sequence joins TRBV5-6 and TRBJ1-1, with unresolved D. The CDR3 runs to 13 residues. Between the trimmed V and J ends, which lost 0 bases and 7 bases, there was a span of 10 bases. CDR1 is SGHDT, CDR2 YYEEEE, per germline. This CDR3 is CASSLEGWDEAFF. DNA of the CDR3: TGTGCCAGCAGCTTGGAAGGGTGGGATGAAGCTTTCTTT. The entire variable domain, with the rest obtained from reference TRBV5-6 and TRBJ1-1, is as follows: DAGVTQSPTHLIKTRGQQVTLRCSPKSGHDTVSWYQQALGQGPQFIFQYYEEEERQRGNFPDRFSGHQFPNYSSELNVNALLLGDSALYLCASSLEGWDEAFFGQGTRLTVV.

The rearrangement uses TRBV10-1 and TRBJ2-1; a possible D gene is TRBD2 (7 bases). Germline-derived CDR1 and CDR2 are WNHNN and SYGVQD (reference sequence). CDR3 length: 18 amino acids. The V end lost 7 bases, the J end lost 2 bases, and 24 bases lay between the germline ends. The CDR3 DNA reads TGCGCCAGCACCCCAGGGGATTCAGCGGGGAGCCCCTACAATGAGCAGTTCTTC. Translated, it gives CASTPGDSAGSPYNEQFF.

This rearrangement joins TRBV19 to TRBJ2-5; TRBD2 matches 12 bases. Germline lookup yields CDR1 LNHDA and CDR2 SQIVND (reference sequence). This CDR3 region has 15 residues. J gave up 2 bases and V 4 bases, and 2 bases lay outside the gene matches. CDR3 amino acids: CASSTGTSGQETQYF. The CDR3 region has the DNA TGTGCCAGTAGTACTGGGACTAGCGGGCAAGAGACCCAGTACTTC.

The genes are TRBV15 and TRBJ2-1; tentative D call: TRBD1 (5 bases). This CDR3 has 14 residues. The germline CDR1 and CDR2 sequences are LNHNV and YYDKDF (reference sequence). Trimming stripped 6 bases from V and 2 bases from J, with 11 bases between. CDR3 nucleotide sequence: TGTGCCACCAGACCCGACAGACCCTACAATGAGCAGTTCTTC. Protein sequence: CATRPDRPYNEQFF.

The chain combines TRBV5-6 with TRBJ2-7; D may be TRBD2 (5 bases). CDR3 length: 16 amino acids. Germline assignment: CDR1 SGHDT and CDR2 YYEEEE. V was trimmed by 0 bases and J by 6 bases, leaving 19 bases between them. CDR3 in amino acids: CASSLGTSRLLGEQYF. The CDR3 DNA is TGTGCCAGCAGCTTGGGAACTAGTCGCCTTTTGGGCGAGCAGTACTTC.

The CDR3 DNA sequence: TGTGCCAGCAGCTTGGGAGCGGGAGGGTACAATGAGCAGTTCTTC. Its translation is CASSLGAGGYNEQFF. The rearrangement links TRBV5-6 to TRBJ2-1, with 10 bases fitting TRBD2. The trim removed 0 bases at V and 4 bases at J, leaving 1 base unmatched. The CDR3 extends over 15 amino acids. Per germline, CDR1 SGHDT and CDR2 YYEEEE.

This clone was counted once. The CDR3 loop is CASGGGSYEQYF. CDR3 nucleotide sequence: TGTGCCAGTGGGGGCGGCTCCTACGAGCAGTACTTC. The genes are TRBV6-6 and TRBJ2-7; a weak D match, TRBD1 (6 bases). CDR3 length: 12 amino acids. V dropped 9 bases and J dropped 0 bases, with 9 bases sitting between them. The germline V gene has CDR1 MNHNY and CDR2 SVGAGI (reference sequence).

The rearrangement links TRBV18 to TRBJ2-7; 9 positions agree with TRBD2. Trimming took 3 bases from V and 4 from J; bases not matched to a gene: 13. CDR1 is KGHSH, CDR2 LQKENI, per germline. The CDR3 runs 17 residues. The CDR3 nucleotides read TGTGCCAGCTCACCCCTCTCTCCTAGCGGGAATTCTTACGAGCAGTACTTC. Its translation is CASSPLSPSGNSYEQYF.

The V gene is TRBV4-1, the J gene TRBJ2-1; D remains unclear. CDR1 MGHRA and CDR2 YSYEKL come from the germline V gene. The CDR3 sequence is 16 residues long. The V gene lost 1 base and the J gene lost 0 bases, with 10 bases spanning the gap. The CDR3 DNA reads TGCGCCAGCAGCCAAGTCGGAAAGAGCTCCTACAATGAGCAGTTCTTC. Protein: CASSQVGKSSYNEQFF.

This chain joins TRBV2 and TRBJ2-1, with 12 bases aligning to TRBD2. The germline CDR1 and CDR2 sequences are SNHLY and FYNNEI. V trimming: 10 bases; J trimming: 8 bases; junction bases outside the gene matches: 9. CDR3 length: 14 residues. The DNA for the CDR3 is TGTGCCACCTCTAGCGGGGGGGCAGTGGATGAGCAGTTCTTC. It codes for CATSSGGAVDEQFF.

This clone was seen a single time. The V gene is TRBV13, the J gene TRBJ2-7; D is unclear. This CDR3 has 14 amino acids. The ends were cut back, 0 bases at V and 2 bases at J, with 8 bases in the middle. Germline assignment: CDR1 PRHDT and CDR2 FYEKMQ (reference sequence). The CDR3 region is CASSLGGIPYEQYF. The CDR3, as DNA: TGTGCCAGCAGCTTAGGAGGGATACCCTACGAGCAGTACTTC.

The table lists this clone with a count of one. The chain couples TRBV7-2 to TRBJ1-4; TRBD1 matches at 7 bases. The germline V gene has CDR1 SGHTA and CDR2 FQGNSA. With 5 bases clipped from V and 8 bases from J, the junction kept 14 bases outside the gene matches. CDR3 length equals 16 residues. CDR3 sequence (DNA): TGTGCCAGCAGCCCCCGTGGGGGAGCCAGGGGGGAAAAACTGTTTTTT. This translates into CASSPRGGARGEKLFF. Full variable domain (missing parts from reference TRBV7-2 and TRBJ1-4): GAGVSQSPSNKVTEKGKDVELRCDPISGHTALYWYRQSLGQGLEFLIYFQGNSAPDKSGLPSDRFSAERTGGSVSTLTIQRTQQEDSAVYLCASSPRGGARGEKLFFGSGTQLSVL.

As DNA, the CDR3 is TGTGCCAGCAGCCGTTATAATTCACCCCTCCACTTT. It encodes CASSRYNSPLHF. V and J are TRBV6-1 and TRBJ1-6, with D uncertain. Trimming cost V 6 bases and J 4 bases, with 4 bases left between them. Germline V lookup: CDR1 MNHNS, CDR2 SASEGT. The CDR3 has 12 amino acids.

The genes are TRBV11-2 and TRBJ2-7, with TRBD2 matching 8 bases. V dropped 5 bases and J dropped 1; count of bases not matched to a gene: 7. The germline CDR1 and CDR2 sequences are SGHAT and FQNNGV. The CDR3 runs to 15 residues. The CDR3 loop is CASSHSGSRSYEQYF. Here the CDR3 DNA reads TGTGCCAGCAGCCACAGCGGGAGCCGTTCCTACGAGCAGTACTTC.